These 18 T cell receptor beta chains were sequenced from one sample in a study of blood T cell repertoires in COVID-19. Some clones are missing from TCRdb's copy, which holds only in-frame ones; the method was immunoSEQ multiplex PCR. The data contain under 85,000 clones, approximately 80% of them singletons. Sequenced input: peripheral blood. These receptors were taken from a man aged 45 to 65 with COVID-19, enrolled during active disease.

The rearrangement links TRBV4-3 to TRBJ2-1; 9 bases agree with TRBD2. The J segment lost 4 bases and the V segment lost 1 base, leaving 2 bases of the junction unmatched. Per germline, CDR1 LGHNA and CDR2 YSLEER. This CDR3 region has 15 residues. The DNA for the CDR3 is TGCGCCAGCAGCCAAGCAAGCGGGGGGTACAATGAGCAGTTCTTC. This gives the protein CASSQASGGYNEQFF.

This chain uses TRBV2 with TRBJ2-7; D is uncertain. Deletions cut 4 bases from V and 6 bases from J, with 7 bases between. The CDR3 covers 11 residues. Looked up from germline, CDR1 is SNHLY and CDR2 is FYNNEI. The CDR3 nucleotides read TGTGCCAGCAGTGGCAGTCCCGAGCAGTACTTC. It translates to CASSGSPEQYF.

This chain connects TRBV6-5 to TRBJ1-4; TRBD1 is a possible D gene (5 bases). Germline-derived CDR1 and CDR2 are MNHEY and SVGAGI. CDR3 length: 14 amino acids. Trimming removed 6 bases from V and 8 bases from J, with 16 bases in between. In DNA form, the CDR3 reads TGTGCCAGCAGGGATAGGGGCGTCTGGGAAAAACTGTTTTTT. Amino acids: CASRDRGVWEKLFF.

The CDR3 region has the DNA TGTGCCAGCAGCGGCCCCAACTATGGCTACACCTTC. The encoded protein is CASSGPNYGYTF. This chain joins TRBV5-6 and TRBJ1-2; D is undetermined. The CDR3 sequence is 12 residues long. Trimming left V 4 bases short and J 2 bases short, with 6 bases between. CDR1 and CDR2 from the germline V gene are SGHDT and YYEEEE.

The rearrangement uses TRBV30 and TRBJ1-2, with a tentative D call TRBD1 (5 bases). Trimming removed 1 base from V and 4 bases from J, with 7 bases in between. Looked up from germline, CDR1 is GTSNPN and CDR2 is SVGIG (reference sequence). The CDR3 is 12 amino acids. Here the CDR3 reads CAWSGTSYGYTF. CDR3 DNA: TGTGCCTGGAGTGGGACAAGCTATGGCTACACCTTC.

This clone was picked up a small number of times. The chain recombines TRBV19 with TRBJ1-5; no definite D call. Between the trimmed V and J ends, which lost 5 bases and 4 bases, there was a span of 9 bases. The CDR3 is made up of 13 amino acids. Germline values: CDR1 LNHDA, CDR2 SQIVND (reference sequence). The CDR3 region is CASSSQQNQPQHF. In DNA form, the CDR3 reads TGTGCCAGTAGTTCACAGCAGAATCAGCCCCAGCATTTT.

This clone appeared a single time. The gene calls are TRBV7-9 and TRBJ1-1; D call uncertain. Germline assignment: CDR1 SEHNR and CDR2 FQNEAQ (reference sequence). This CDR3 has 13 residues. V was clipped by 3 bases and J by 0 bases, with 5 bases between them. DNA of the CDR3: TGTGCCAGCAGCTTGACTATGAACACTGAAGCTTTCTTT. Encoded protein: CASSLTMNTEAFF.

This clone was counted a single time. The chain employs TRBV4-2 and TRBJ1-1; D not resolved. The length of the CDR3 is 13 residues. Germline CDR1 is LGHNA and CDR2 is YNFKEQ. The ends were cut back, 1 base at V and 5 bases at J, with 8 bases in the middle. The CDR3 bases are TGTGCCAGCAGCCAAGGCCCCGGGACTGAAGCTTTCTTT. Protein product: CASSQGPGTEAFF.

The chain couples TRBV19 to TRBJ2-3, with 11 positions matching TRBD1. The CDR3 runs to 13 residues. The ends lost 9 bases at V and 6 bases at J; junction bases unmatched: 5. CDR1 and CDR2 (germline): LNHDA, SQIVND (reference sequence). CDR3 sequence reads: CASGQGASDTQYF. The CDR3 DNA is TGTGCCAGCGGACAGGGGGCTAGTGATACGCAGTATTTT.

The chain carries TRBV19 and TRBJ1-2; D may be TRBD1 (5 bases). Trimming shortened V by 2 bases and J by 7 bases, and 14 bases separated the two germline ends. This CDR3 has 14 amino acids. Germline V gene data show CDR1 as LNHDA and CDR2 as SQIVND (reference sequence). The DNA for the CDR3 is TGTGCCAGTAGTATATCCGTGGACAACGCTGGCTACACCTTC. Translation: CASSISVDNAGYTF.

This sequence joins TRBV11-2 and TRBJ2-2, with no clear D. This CDR3 region has 17 residues. Germline loops: CDR1 SGHAT, CDR2 FQNNGV. The V end lost 2 bases, the J end lost 0 bases, and 13 bases lay between the germline ends. The DNA for the CDR3 is TGTGCCAGCAGCTTACGATCAGGAATATCGAACACCGGGGAGCTGTTTTTT. Amino acids: CASSLRSGISNTGELFF.

CDR3 amino acids: CASSPNRGGGYTF. In DNA, the CDR3 is TGTGCCAGCAGTCCGAACAGGGGAGGAGGCTACACCTTC. The chain carries TRBV27 and TRBJ1-2; TRBD1 aligns across 7 bases. The CDR3 covers 13 residues. Germline V CDR1 and CDR2: MNHEY, SMNVEV (reference sequence). Losses at the gene ends were 5 bases for V and 8 bases for J; bases not matched to a gene: 8.

This chain joins TRBV18 and TRBJ2-1, with 10 positions matching TRBD2. Germline loops: CDR1 KGHSH, CDR2 LQKENI. The CDR3 length is 15 residues. The J segment lost 8 bases and the V segment lost 4 bases, leaving 8 bases of the junction unmatched. The DNA of the CDR3 is TGTGCCAGCTCACTACTAGCGGGGATTGTAGATGAGCAGTTCTTC. It encodes CASSLLAGIVDEQFF.

The chain recombines TRBV18 with TRBJ1-1, with no clear D. The V and J ends lost 6 bases and 2 bases respectively, with 10 bases between them. CDR3 length: 13 residues. CDR1 and CDR2 (germline): KGHSH, LQKENI. CDR3 amino acids: CASSDGLNTEAFF. CDR3 DNA: TGTGCCAGCTCTGACGGACTTAACACTGAAGCTTTCTTT.

As concerns this clone: Other DNA sequences in this sample translate to the same CDR3. The V and J genes are TRBV7-9 and TRBJ1-1; no clear D. V lost 3 bases and J lost 5, with 10 bases in between. This CDR3 has 13 amino acids. Germline V CDR1 and CDR2: SEHNR, FQNEAQ (reference sequence). Written as DNA, the CDR3 is TGTGCCAGCAGCTTGACCGGAGGTACTGAAGCTTTCTTT. It translates to CASSLTGGTEAFF.

V and J are TRBV2 and TRBJ2-2, with 8 bases lining up with TRBD2. Germline assignment: CDR1 SNHLY and CDR2 FYNNEI. This CDR3 is 18 amino acids long. V was pared by 4 bases and J by 4 bases, with 14 bases of the junction left unmatched. CDR3 protein: CASSVDKERGSGTGELFF. The CDR3 DNA reads as TGTGCCAGCAGTGTTGATAAGGAGCGGGGGTCAGGCACCGGGGAGCTGTTTTTT.

In this sample, this clone turned up once. The rearrangement uses TRBV7-2 and TRBJ1-1, with unresolved D. V shed 5 bases and J shed 3 bases, with 13 bases lying between them. The germline gives CDR1 SGHTA, CDR2 FQGNSA. The CDR3 has 14 amino acids. CDR3: CASSPGSLYTEAFF. CDR3 bases: TGTGCCAGCAGCCCGGGGTCCCTCTACACTGAAGCTTTCTTT.

V and J are TRBV6-5 and TRBJ1-2; possibly TRBD1 for D (5 bases). The V gene's germline CDR1 is MNHEY and CDR2 SVGAGI. The CDR3 spans 15 residues. The V and J ends lost 1 base and 4 bases respectively, with 13 bases between them. CDR3 sequence (DNA): TGTGCCAGCAGTTACTGGCAGGGAGGTACCTATGGCTACACCTTC. Its translation: CASSYWQGGTYGYTF.